A selection of T cell receptor beta chains follows, all from one sample in a study of T cell repertoires in cytomegalovirus infection. Their antigen targets remain unknown. TCRdb independently ran MiXCR on the reads; one entry per CDR3 protein. The sample comprises roughly 100,000 distinct CDR3 sequences, under 50% of which are singletons, and 74% rests with the top ten. This specimen was CD8+ T cells from cultured PBMCs, taken from culture after CMV antigen stimulation. These receptor sequences come from a human donor in good health (CMV status not recorded). Some clones in this sample may be carry-over from other donors' samples. Both conserved end residues are part of each CDR3. D genes are given only for firm matches. Rows give clone size only sometimes, using once, few, many, or a class for an expanded clone.

CDR3	DNA	D	V	J	size
CASSLAPRDTGRMIYGYTF	TGTGCCAGCAGTTTAGCGCCCCGGGACACCGGACGGATGATTTATGGCTACACCTTC	NA	TRBV12-3/TRBV12-4	TRBJ1-2	NA
CASSAFSGGDTQYF	TGTGCCAGTAGTGCCTTTAGCGGGGGAGATACGCAGTATTTT	TRBD2	TRBV19	TRBJ2-3	few
CASSYSTGDYEQYF	TGTGCCAGCAGTTACTCGACAGGAGATTACGAGCAGTACTTC	NA	TRBV6-6	TRBJ2-7	NA
CASSFGTGGMDGYTF	TGTGCCAGCAGCTTTGGGACAGGGGGGATGGATGGCTACACCTTC	TRBD1	TRBV7-9	TRBJ1-2	many
CASSPPPGQGPPFNYGYTF	TGTGCCAGCAGTCCACCCCCGGGACAGGGCCCCCCTTTTAACTATGGCTACACCTTC	TRBD1	TRBV6-5	TRBJ1-2	few
CASTPFGGIEQFF	TGTGCCAGTACCCCCTTCGGGGGGATTGAGCAGTTCTTC	TRBD2	TRBV19	TRBJ2-1	few
CASSLRWTGNNEAFF	TGCGCCAGCAGCTTGCGGTGGACAGGGAACAATGAAGCTTTCTTT	TRBD1	TRBV5-1	TRBJ1-1	NA
CASSATAAQPQHF	TGTGCCAGCAGTGCGACGGCGGCTCAGCCCCAGCATTTT	NA	TRBV25-1	TRBJ1-5	NA
CASSLDDTGNLTPDEQFF	TGTGCCAGCAGCTTAGATGATACGGGAAACCTCACCCCCGATGAGCAGTTCTTC	NA	TRBV7-2	TRBJ2-1	NA
CASSLVGQAYGYTF	TGTGCCAGCAGCTTAGTGGGACAGGCCTATGGCTACACCTTC	TRBD1	TRBV7-9	TRBJ1-2	NA
CASSFSSGGWDTQYF	TGTGCCAGCAGTTTTTCTAGCGGGGGATGGGATACGCAGTATTTT	TRBD2	TRBV12-3/TRBV12-4	TRBJ2-3	few
CASTTSGGATGELFF	TGTGCCAGCACCACTAGCGGGGGGGCCACCGGGGAGCTGTTTTTT	TRBD2	TRBV12-3/TRBV12-4	TRBJ2-2	few
CASSYRGGYEQYF	TGTGCCAGCAGCTACCGCGGGGGCTACGAGCAGTACTTC	TRBD2	TRBV7-9	TRBJ2-7	few
CASSELFRGTNEQFF	TGTGCCAGCAGTGAATTGTTTCGAGGAACCAATGAGCAGTTCTTC	NA	TRBV2	TRBJ2-1	many
CASTHRAWRDTEAFF	TGTGCCAGCACCCACCGGGCTTGGAGGGACACTGAAGCTTTCTTT	NA	TRBV7-2	TRBJ1-1	few
CASSSGQSGAYEQYF	TGTGCCAGTAGTTCAGGGCAGTCGGGAGCTTACGAGCAGTACTTC	NA	TRBV19	TRBJ2-7	NA
CATEEAGELFF	TGTGCCACCGAGGAGGCCGGGGAGCTGTTTTTT	NA	TRBV7-2	TRBJ2-2	NA
CASSPGTGRLYGYTF	TGTGCCAGCAGTCCCGGGACAGGGCGCCTCTATGGCTACACCTTC	TRBD1	TRBV27	TRBJ1-2	NA
CASSPAGGGANEQFF	TGTGCCAGCAGCCCGGCCGGCGGGGGGGCGAATGAGCAGTTCTTC	TRBD2	TRBV7-9	TRBJ2-1	NA
CASSFGQLKDTQYF	TGCGCCAGCAGCTTCGGACAGTTAAAAGATACGCAGTATTTT	NA	TRBV5-1	TRBJ2-3	few
CASRPRDRVNEQYF	TGTGCCAGCAGGCCTCGGGACAGGGTAAACGAGCAGTACTTC	TRBD1	TRBV6-6	TRBJ2-7	NA
CAISLAGTPADEQFF	TGTGCCATCAGTCTCGCCGGGACTCCCGCCGATGAGCAGTTCTTC	NA	TRBV10-3	TRBJ2-1	NA
CASTLSRGGYTEAFF	TGTGCCAGCACTCTATCCAGGGGTGGGTACACTGAAGCTTTCTTT	NA	TRBV28	TRBJ1-1	NA
CASSLETAANTEAFF	TGTGCCAGCAGCTTAGAGACAGCTGCGAACACTGAAGCTTTCTTT	NA	TRBV7-9	TRBJ1-1	many